The T cell receptor (beta chain) described here comes from a study of T-cell reconstitution after alpha-beta-depleted transplantation in children. Findings and limits, study-wide: Diversity of TCRbeta at day 60 was high in some patients, arising from surviving recipient T cells and thymic progenitors.

In the case of this clonotype: Its antigen is currently unknown.

As it was prepared, the TCRbeta library received unique molecular identifiers. Each CDR3 protein gets one entry after TCRdb re-called the PCR reads with MiXCR. Altogether 780,000 or so distinct CDR3 sequences are present, roughly 16% being singletons, with the ten largest covering around 5.3%. The source of this sequence is a male patient aged 10 to 17 who had a stem cell transplant for acute lymphoblastic leukemia, so the T cells may come from the graft donor. The sample was PBMCs, mostly from graft donor cells, taken 360 days after TCRalphabeta/CD19-depleted stem cell transplant.

For the CDR3, the DNA is TGTGCCAGCAGCCAACAGACCTGGTTTGACAGGGAGGGTAAAAACATTCAGTACTTC. It yields the protein CASSQQTWFDREGKNIQYF. The chain carries TRBV14 and TRBJ2-4, with D perhaps given as TRBD1 or TRBD2 (7 bases each). Germline CDR1 reads SGHDN; CDR2 reads FVKESK. Trimming left V 2 bases short and J 4 bases short, with 24 bases between. CDR3 length: 19 amino acids.